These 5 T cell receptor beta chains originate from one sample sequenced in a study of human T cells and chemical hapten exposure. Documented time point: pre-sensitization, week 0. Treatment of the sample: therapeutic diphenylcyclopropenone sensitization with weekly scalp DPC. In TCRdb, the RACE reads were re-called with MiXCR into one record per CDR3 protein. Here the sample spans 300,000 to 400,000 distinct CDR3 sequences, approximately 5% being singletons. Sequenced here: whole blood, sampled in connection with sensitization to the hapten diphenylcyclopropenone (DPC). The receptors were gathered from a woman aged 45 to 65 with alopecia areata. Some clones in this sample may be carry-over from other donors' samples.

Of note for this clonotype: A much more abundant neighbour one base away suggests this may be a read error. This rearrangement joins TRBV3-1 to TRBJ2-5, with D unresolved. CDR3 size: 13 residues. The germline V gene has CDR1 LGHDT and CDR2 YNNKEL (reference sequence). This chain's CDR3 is CASSYIFQESQYF. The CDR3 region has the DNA TGTGCCAGCAGTTACATCTTTCAAGAGTCCCAGTACTTC.

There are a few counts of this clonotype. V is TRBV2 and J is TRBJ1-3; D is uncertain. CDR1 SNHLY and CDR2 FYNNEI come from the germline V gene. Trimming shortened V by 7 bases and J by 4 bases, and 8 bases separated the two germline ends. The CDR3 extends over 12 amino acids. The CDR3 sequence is CASTQQGNTIYF. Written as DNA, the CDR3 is TGTGCCAGCACGCAGCAAGGAAACACCATATATTTT.

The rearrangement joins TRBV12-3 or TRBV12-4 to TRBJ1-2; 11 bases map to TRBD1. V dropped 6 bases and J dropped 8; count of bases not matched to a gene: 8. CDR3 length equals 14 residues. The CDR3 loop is CASRGTGGSGGYTF. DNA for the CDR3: TGTGCCAGCAGGGGGACAGGGGGATCGGGCGGCTACACCTTC.

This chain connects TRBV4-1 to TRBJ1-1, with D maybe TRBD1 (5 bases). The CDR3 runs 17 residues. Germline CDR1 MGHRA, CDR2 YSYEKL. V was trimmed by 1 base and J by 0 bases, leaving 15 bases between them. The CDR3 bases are TGCGCCAGCAGCCAAGTCGTTACAGGACGCTTGAACACTGAAGCTTTCTTT. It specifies CASSQVVTGRLNTEAFF.

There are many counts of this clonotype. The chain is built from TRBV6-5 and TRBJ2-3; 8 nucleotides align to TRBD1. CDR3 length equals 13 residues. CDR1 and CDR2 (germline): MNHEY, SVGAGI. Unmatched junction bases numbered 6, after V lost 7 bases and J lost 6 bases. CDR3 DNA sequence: TGTGCCAGCAACCCAGGGGGCGCCGATACGCAGTATTTT. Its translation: CASNPGGADTQYF.